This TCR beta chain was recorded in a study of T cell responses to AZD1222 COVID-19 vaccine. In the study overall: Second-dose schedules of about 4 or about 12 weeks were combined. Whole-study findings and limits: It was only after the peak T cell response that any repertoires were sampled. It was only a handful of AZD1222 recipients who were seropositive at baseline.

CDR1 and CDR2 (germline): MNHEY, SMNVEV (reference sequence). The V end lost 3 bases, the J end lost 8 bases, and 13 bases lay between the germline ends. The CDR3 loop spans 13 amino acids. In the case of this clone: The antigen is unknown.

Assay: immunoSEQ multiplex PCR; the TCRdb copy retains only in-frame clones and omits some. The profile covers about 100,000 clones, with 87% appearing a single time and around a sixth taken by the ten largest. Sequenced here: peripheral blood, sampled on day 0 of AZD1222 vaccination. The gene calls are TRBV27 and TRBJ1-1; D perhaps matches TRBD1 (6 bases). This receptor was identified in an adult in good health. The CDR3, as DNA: TGTGCCAGCAGTTTTCTCTGGCAGGGGGAAGCTTTCTTT. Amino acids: CASSFLWQGEAFF.